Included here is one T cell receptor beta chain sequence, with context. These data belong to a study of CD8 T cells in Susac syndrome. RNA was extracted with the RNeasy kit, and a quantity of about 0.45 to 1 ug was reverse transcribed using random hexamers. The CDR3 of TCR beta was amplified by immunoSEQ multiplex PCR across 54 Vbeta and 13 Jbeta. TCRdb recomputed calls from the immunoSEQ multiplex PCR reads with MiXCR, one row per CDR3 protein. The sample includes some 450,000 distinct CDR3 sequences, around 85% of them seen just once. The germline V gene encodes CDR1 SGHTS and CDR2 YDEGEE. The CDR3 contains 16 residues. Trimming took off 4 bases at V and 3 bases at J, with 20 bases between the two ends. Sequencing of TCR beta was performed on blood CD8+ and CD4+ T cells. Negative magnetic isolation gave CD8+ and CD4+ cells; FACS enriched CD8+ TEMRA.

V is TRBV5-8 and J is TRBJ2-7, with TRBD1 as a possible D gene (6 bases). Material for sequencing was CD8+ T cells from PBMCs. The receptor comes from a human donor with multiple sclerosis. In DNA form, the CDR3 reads TGTGCCAGCAGCATTTACGGACAGCATCGAGACTACGAGCAGTACTTC. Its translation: CASSIYGQHRDYEQYF.